Sequencing of this TCR beta chain was carried out in a study of OX40 agonist ivuxolimab in advanced cancers. Sequencing used immunoSEQ multiplex PCR; TCRdb keeps in-frame clones, though not all of them. There are around 77,000 clones in the sample; just under 80% occur only once, and approximately 5% lies in the top ten. Broader study findings: Dose levels from 0.1 to 3.0 mg/kg saw CD4+ and CD8+ blood T cells expand clonally by week 6.

A remark on this clone: What it recognizes is unknown.

This CDR3 is built from 15 residues. Between the trimmed V and J ends, which lost 2 bases and 1 base, there was a span of 8 bases. Germline V gene data show CDR1 as WNHNN and CDR2 as SYGVQD (reference sequence). The sequences come from CD4+ or CD8+ T cells sorted from blood, collected in a trial of the OX40 agonist ivuxolimab. This receptor was taken from an adult with an advanced solid tumor such as melanoma, head and neck, liver or kidney cancer. The V and J genes are TRBV10-1 and TRBJ2-2; no firm D call. CDR3 amino acids: CASSERLRNTGELFF. In DNA, the CDR3 is TGCGCCAGCAGTGAGCGGCTAAGGAACACCGGGGAGCTGTTTTTT.